The 29 T cell receptor beta chains given below trace back to one sample, sequenced in a study of blood T cells in healthy people across ages. Using a J-beta primer mix together with a sample-barcoded 5' primer, a second PCR was run for roughly 6 to 12 cycles. TCRdb re-called the 5' RACE reads with MiXCR, one entry per CDR3 protein. The sample lists almost 800,000 distinct CDR3 sequences, about 62% seen once, with around 22% in the top ten. The specimen sequenced was blood. The receptors stem from a young man in good health.

This chain links TRBV7-2 with TRBJ2-3; D may correspond to TRBD1 or TRBD2 (5 bases each). With 0 bases removed from V and 3 bases from J, the gap between germline ends came to 13 bases. CDR1 is SGHTA and CDR2 is FQGNSA in the germline V gene. This CDR3 spans 16 amino acids. The DNA of the CDR3 is TGTGCCAGCAGCTTAGCGGGGGATCGAGGTACAGATACGCAGTATTTT. Amino acids: CASSLAGDRGTDTQYF.

The genes are TRBV6-6 and TRBJ1-4, with unresolved D. CDR1 MNHNY and CDR2 SVGAGI come from the germline V gene (reference sequence). V lost 4 bases, J lost 1 base, and 7 bases lay in between. This CDR3 spans 14 amino acids. CDR3 sequence (DNA): TGTGCCAGCAGTTCGGCGGGAACTAATGAAAAACTGTTTTTT. Its protein is CASSSAGTNEKLFF.

The CDR3 reads CASSDTRQGRNYGYTF. The CDR3 DNA reads TGTGCCAGCTCTGACACGAGACAGGGGCGTAACTATGGCTACACCTTC. This rearrangement joins TRBV6-2 or TRBV6-3 to TRBJ1-2; 8 bases agree with TRBD1. Per germline, CDR1 MNHEY and CDR2 SVGEGT. The trim removed 8 bases at V and 1 base at J, leaving 12 bases unmatched. CDR3 length: 16 residues.

The V call is TRBV15, the J call TRBJ2-3; D call uncertain. Germline values: CDR1 LNHNV, CDR2 YYDKDF (reference sequence). This CDR3 region has 14 residues. V dropped 0 bases and J dropped 1 base, with 5 bases sitting between them. CDR3 sequence reads: CATSRDGGTDTQYF. In DNA form, the CDR3 reads TGTGCCACCAGCAGAGATGGGGGCACAGATACGCAGTATTTT.

The V call is TRBV20-1, the J call TRBJ2-1, with a weak D call TRBD2 (6 bases). V was trimmed by 6 bases and J by 2 bases, leaving 17 bases between them. The germline V gene has CDR1 DFQATT and CDR2 SNEGSKA (reference sequence). The CDR3 totals 15 residues. For the CDR3, the DNA is TGCAGTGCGGGTCGGGCCGGAGGGCCCTACAATGAGCAGTTCTTC. It encodes CSAGRAGGPYNEQFF.

The chain combines TRBV7-8 with TRBJ2-4; the D gene could be TRBD1 or TRBD2 (5 bases each). The last part of the DNA fits TRBJ2-7 better; the J call may be wrong. CDR1 is SGHVS, CDR2 FQNEAQ, per germline. This CDR3 comprises 14 residues. Written as DNA, the CDR3 is TGTGCCAGCAGCCTCGCCAGGGAGACCTACGAGCAGTACTTC. Protein product: CASSLARETYEQYF.

This clonotype was counted only a few times. The chain carries TRBV20-1 and TRBJ2-5, with 7 positions matching TRBD2. Germline loops: CDR1 DFQATT, CDR2 SNEGSKA (reference sequence). Trimming at V came to 4 bases and at J to 5 bases, leaving 10 bases not matched to a gene. This CDR3 spans 14 amino acids. CDR3 in DNA: TGCAGTGCTAATGTGGGAGGGCCGGGGGAGACCCAGTACTTC. Translation: CSANVGGPGETQYF.

This clonotype has a handful of counts. V and J are TRBV5-1 and TRBJ1-1; no reliable D call. The CDR3 extends over 13 amino acids. V dropped 6 bases and J dropped 2 bases, with 11 bases sitting between them. Germline V CDR1 and CDR2: SGHRS, YFSETQ. The chain's CDR3 is CASKGWANTEAFF. The CDR3 nucleotides are TGCGCCAGCAAGGGATGGGCTAACACTGAAGCTTTCTTT.

This clonotype occurred many times. The chain combines TRBV11-2 with TRBJ2-1; 7 nucleotides align to TRBD1. This CDR3 is 12 amino acids long. Looked up from germline, CDR1 is SGHAT and CDR2 is FQNNGV. The V gene end was trimmed by 4 bases and the J gene end by 10 bases; junction bases not matched to a gene: 4. In DNA, the CDR3 is TGTGCCAGCAGCTGGCAGGGGGTGGAGCAGTTCTTC. It encodes CASSWQGVEQFF. The full variable domain, with the rest looked up from reference TRBV11-2 and TRBJ2-1, is EAGVAQSPRYKIIEKRQSVAFWCNPISGHATLYWYQQILGQGPKLLIQFQNNGVVDDSQLPKDRFSAERLKGVDSTLKIQPAKLEDSAVYLCASSWQGVEQFFGPGTRLTVL.

This chain joins TRBV24-1 and TRBJ2-3; 10 bases match TRBD2. The CDR3 extends over 17 amino acids. The germline V gene encodes CDR1 KGHDR and CDR2 SFDVKD. With V trimmed by 4 bases and J by 4 bases, 10 bases remained unmatched. The CDR3 loop is CATSDPPLAGNPDTQYF. The CDR3 DNA follows: TGTGCCACCAGTGACCCTCCACTAGCGGGAAATCCAGATACGCAGTATTTT.

Here the CDR3 reads CASSFHQGGYEQYF. The DNA for the CDR3 is TGTGCCAGCAGTTTTCACCAGGGCGGCTACGAGCAGTACTTC. The chain carries TRBV28 and TRBJ2-7, with D tentatively TRBD1 (5 bases). CDR1 is MDHEN and CDR2 is SYDVKM in the germline V gene. V lost 3 bases and J lost 3, with 12 bases in between. The CDR3 length is 14 residues.

A few counts support this clonotype. The genes are TRBV29-1 and TRBJ1-2; the D gene is possibly TRBD1 (6 bases). Trimming removed 7 bases from V and 4 bases from J, with 19 bases in between. This CDR3 spans 14 amino acids. The germline CDR1 and CDR2 sequences are SQVTM and ANQGSEA. CDR3 in DNA: TGCAGCGCTGACAGGAGGCCCGGGGCCTATGGCTACACCTTC. This sequence encodes CSADRRPGAYGYTF. The full variable domain, in which reference TRBV29-1 and TRBJ1-2 provide the parts outside the CDR3, is SAVISQKPSRDICQRGTSLTIQCQVDSQVTMMFWYRQQPGQSLTLIATANQGSEATYESGFVIDKFPISRPNLTFSTLTVSNMSPEDSSIYLCSADRRPGAYGYTFGSGTRLTVV.

This chain uses TRBV7-2 with TRBJ2-6; 10 nucleotides line up with TRBD2. Losses at the gene ends were 5 bases for V and 3 bases for J; bases not matched to a gene: 4. The germline V gene has CDR1 SGHTA and CDR2 FQGNSA. The CDR3 contains 16 residues. For the CDR3, the DNA is TGTGCCAGCAGCGGTAGCGGGGGGCGTGGGGCCAACGTCCTGACTTTC. Its protein product is CASSGSGGRGANVLTF.

This rearrangement joins TRBV20-1 to TRBJ2-7, with D perhaps matching TRBD2 (6 bases). From germline, CDR1 is DFQATT and CDR2 SNEGSKA (reference sequence). This CDR3 contains 13 residues. The CDR3 region is CRAPGTGTYEQYF. CDR3 nucleotide sequence: TGCAGGGCTCCGGGGACTGGCACCTACGAGCAGTACTTC.

The chain links TRBV25-1 to TRBJ2-3; no reliable D call. Per germline, CDR1 MGHDK and CDR2 SYGVNS. The V end was cut by 5 bases, the J end by 1 base, with 16 bases between. The CDR3 is 16 residues long. The CDR3 sequence is CASSLNGLLGTDTQYF. The CDR3 DNA sequence: TGTGCCAGCAGTTTAAACGGGCTGTTGGGCACAGATACGCAGTATTTT.

This chain uses TRBV27 with TRBJ2-7, with D possibly TRBD2 on 7 matching bases. This CDR3 is 14 amino acids long. The germline gives CDR1 MNHEY, CDR2 SMNVEV (reference sequence). With 6 bases removed from V and 3 bases from J, the gap between germline ends came to 15 bases. CDR3 coding DNA: TGTGCCAGCAGAGCGGGACAAAGGAGCTACGAGCAGTACTTC. Residues: CASRAGQRSYEQYF.

The chain links TRBV10-3 to TRBJ2-3, with 9 nucleotides matching TRBD1. With V trimmed by 4 bases and J by 1 base, 0 bases remained unmatched. The CDR3 loop spans 14 amino acids. Germline CDR1 and CDR2: ENHRY and SYGVKD. CDR3 residues: CAISGDRGTDTQYF. The CDR3 DNA reads TGTGCCATCAGTGGGGACAGGGGCACAGATACGCAGTATTTT.

This clonotype showed up just once. The genes are TRBV12-5 and TRBJ2-5; D unresolved. V lost 0 bases, J lost 4 bases, and 6 bases lay in between. Germline V CDR1 and CDR2: LGHNT, FRNRAP. The length of the CDR3 is 13 residues. CDR3 loop: CASGLVIGETQYF. The CDR3 nucleotides read TGTGCTAGTGGTTTGGTAATAGGAGAGACCCAGTACTTC.

The genes are TRBV20-1 and TRBJ2-4; possibly TRBD1 or TRBD2 for D (5 bases each). Germline assignment: CDR1 DFQATT and CDR2 SNEGSKA (reference sequence). V was clipped by 5 bases and J by 13 bases, with 18 bases between them. The CDR3 covers 12 residues. CDR3 amino acids: CSALNRDPGQYF. The CDR3 DNA is TGCAGTGCTCTGAACCGGGACCCAGGACAGTACTTC.

This clonotype was detected only a few times. This chain uses TRBV12-3 or TRBV12-4 with TRBJ2-7, with 7 nucleotides matching TRBD2. Unmatched junction bases numbered 3, after V lost 4 bases and J lost 0 bases. This CDR3 has 14 amino acids. In DNA form, the CDR3 reads TGTGCCAGCAGTTGGGGAGGGACCTCCTACGAGCAGTACTTC. It translates to CASSWGGTSYEQYF.

The CDR3: CASIPSRAMKAFF. The CDR3 coding sequence is TGTGCCAGCATCCCATCCCGAGCCATGAAAGCTTTCTTT. The genes are TRBV12-3 or TRBV12-4 and TRBJ1-1; the D is unclear. This CDR3 spans 13 amino acids. V lost 7 bases, J lost 9 bases, and 18 bases lay in between.

This clonotype was detected ten times or more. The CDR3 here is CASSRTHGQETQYF. CDR3 bases: TGTGCCAGCAGCCGCACTCACGGCCAAGAGACCCAGTACTTC. V is TRBV7-2 and J is TRBJ2-5; no clear D gene. The ends were cut back, 5 bases at V and 1 base at J, with 11 bases in the middle. The CDR3 consists of 14 residues. Germline CDR1 SGHTA, CDR2 FQGNSA.

The chain joins TRBV13 to TRBJ1-1, with unresolved D. Germline values: CDR1 PRHDT, CDR2 FYEKMQ (reference sequence). V was pared by 0 bases and J by 3 bases, with 5 bases between. The CDR3 has 13 residues. The CDR3 DNA reads as TGTGCCAGCAGCTTAGGGAGTTACACTGAAGCTTTCTTT. This encodes CASSLGSYTEAFF.

The rearrangement joins TRBV7-9 to TRBJ2-4; D is ambiguous. In germline, CDR1 is SEHNR, CDR2 FQNEAQ (reference sequence). The CDR3 is 17 residues long. The ends were cut back, 2 bases at V and 0 bases at J, with 14 bases in the middle. The CDR3 DNA sequence: TGTGCCAGCAGCTTATCCACCGCTCCTTTAGCCAAAAACATTCAGTACTTC. It codes for CASSLSTAPLAKNIQYF. Variable domain in full (rest from reference TRBV7-9 and TRBJ2-4): DTGVSQNPRHKITKRGQNVTFRCDPISEHNRLYWYRQTLGQGPEFLTYFQNEAQLEKSRLLSDRFSAERPKGSFSTLEIQRTEQGDSAMYLCASSLSTAPLAKNIQYFGAGTRLSVL.

This clonotype was observed a few times. The CDR3: CASSLAGGVRNEQFF. The CDR3 coding sequence is TGTGCCAGCAGCTTAGCTGGGGGCGTAAGGAATGAGCAGTTCTTC. The rearrangement uses TRBV7-6 and TRBJ2-1, with D possibly being TRBD1 (6 bases). The CDR3 covers 15 residues. Germline values: CDR1 SGHVS, CDR2 FNYEAQ. V shed 0 bases and J shed 7 bases, with 13 bases lying between them.

On this clonotype itself: This may arise from a read error, as a much more abundant clone is one base away. The V and J genes are TRBV6-2 or TRBV6-3 and TRBJ1-1, with D unresolved. Germline V gene sequence: CDR1 MNHEY, CDR2 SVGEGT. This CDR3 spans 12 amino acids. V lost 2 bases to trimming and J lost 4 bases, with 5 bases between them. CDR3 bases: TGTGCCAGCAGTTACGGGATCACTGAAGCTTTCTTT. Its translation: CASSYGITEAFF.

This chain joins TRBV28 and TRBJ2-7; possible D gene TRBD1, 5 bases. The CDR3 has 17 amino acids. In germline, CDR1 is MDHEN, CDR2 SYDVKM. Between the trimmed V and J ends, which lost 4 bases and 1 base, there was a span of 20 bases. CDR3 bases: TGTGCCAGCAGTTCCCTCAGGACAACATCTTATTCCTACGAGCAGTACTTC. Translating gives CASSSLRTTSYSYEQYF.

The V gene is TRBV30, the J gene TRBJ2-1; D could derive from TRBD1 or TRBD2 (6 bases each). Per the germline V gene, CDR1 is GTSNPN and CDR2 is SVGIG (reference sequence). V shed 4 bases and J shed 6 bases, with 13 bases lying between them. This CDR3 is 13 amino acids long. The CDR3 spells CAWTLGGLNEQFF. The DNA for the CDR3 is TGTGCCTGGACCCTAGGGGGACTCAATGAGCAGTTCTTC.

This clonotype was seen repeatedly, ten times or more. The chain couples TRBV24-1 to TRBJ1-1, with no clear D. The CDR3 runs 13 residues. Germline CDR1 and CDR2: KGHDR and SFDVKD. V was trimmed by 5 bases and J by 2 bases, leaving 8 bases between them. The CDR3 sequence is CATSGDQNTEAFF. CDR3 DNA: TGTGCCACCAGTGGCGATCAAAACACTGAAGCTTTCTTT.